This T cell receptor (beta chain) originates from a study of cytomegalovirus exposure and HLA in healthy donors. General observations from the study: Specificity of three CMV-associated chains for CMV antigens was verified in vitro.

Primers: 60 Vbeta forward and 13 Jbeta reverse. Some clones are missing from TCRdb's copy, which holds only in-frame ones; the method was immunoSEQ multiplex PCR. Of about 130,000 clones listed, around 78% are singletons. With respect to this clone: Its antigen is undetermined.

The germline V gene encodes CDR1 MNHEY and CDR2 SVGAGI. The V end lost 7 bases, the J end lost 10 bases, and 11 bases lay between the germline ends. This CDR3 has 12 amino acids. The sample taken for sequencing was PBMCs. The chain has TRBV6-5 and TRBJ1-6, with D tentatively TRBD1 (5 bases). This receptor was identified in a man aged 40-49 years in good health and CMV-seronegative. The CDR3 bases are TGTGCCAGCACGCGGGGCGGGTCACCCCTCCACTTT. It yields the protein CASTRGGSPLHF.